This T cell receptor beta chain emerged from a study of blood T cell repertoires in COVID-19 (dated by TCRdb to about 2020). About the full investigation: Samples covering the acute and convalescent phases of COVID-19 were provided by collaborators in the United States, Italy and Spain. Where available, HLA class I and class II types were obtained from metadata supplied by the sample provider rather than from assay-based typing. The samples were drawn from the first 160 participants of the ongoing ImmuneRACE study and from 1,254 subjects provided by 6 global collaborators. A freely available public database, intended as a resource for researchers studying the immune response to SARS-CoV-2, is where the repertoires were released. The prospective study material was composed of cDNA or gDNA derived from T cells, B-cell-depleted T cells, or PBMCs. The dataset comprised deeply sampled blood TCRbeta repertoires from subjects exposed to, actively infected with, or recovered from COVID-19. Nearly every sample came with metadata listing a de-identified subject ID, COVID-19 status, age in years and sex. Results the study describes overall, beyond this receptor: How much clinical and demographic metadata was included differed by source and by participant, and the metadata was provided uncurated.

TCRbeta CDR3 regions were amplified from genomic DNA by means of the immunoSEQ Assay, a bias-controlled multiplex PCR. The study's processing was this. The number of nucleated cells in each sample was estimated by amplification of reference gene primers within the assay. To quantify the absolute abundance of each unique TCRbeta CDR3 rearrangement, sequence reads were collapsed and filtered. For each sample, productive Simpson clonality was calculated as the square root of Simpson's diversity index across productive rearrangements. In TCRdb, the immuneACCESS table is reduced to in-frame sequences with V and J assigned. These tables do not hold every clone; where another copy was compared, an unresolved V gene accounts for under half, and the others remain unexplained. That table supplies the V and J calls and clone size; D and trimming were determined from the DNA. The sample table lists approximately 75,000 clones, approximately 80% of them with a count of one. Around 13% of the sample is taken by the ten largest.

One collaborating source in Seattle enrolled patients while the patients were actively infected and followed the patients over time throughout the course of disease. Each collaborating institution followed its own protocols to collect whole blood in K2EDTA tubes. Collaborator samples were shipped for TCRbeta analysis as frozen whole blood, isolated PBMCs, or DNA extracted from either sample type. A remark on this clone: Its binding antigen is unknown. Base qualities are not provided; no much larger clone lies one nucleotide away.

CDR1 and CDR2, looked up from the germline V gene, are MNHEY and SVGAGI. The cysteine opens and the phenylalanine closes a CDR3 of 12 amino acids. CDR3 DNA is the only sequence kept; it has 36 bases, read in frame from the first base. The germline ends are 6 bases apart after V is trimmed by 6 bases and J by 0 bases. The rearrangement combines TRBV6-5 with TRBJ2-7, with a weak D call of TRBD2 (6 bases match). Specimen: peripheral blood. The source of this sequence is a man aged 45-60 years with COVID-19, enrolled during active disease. CDR3 reads: CASSGSSYEQYF. The nucleotides read TGTGCCAGCAGCGGGAGCTCCTACGAGCAGTACTTC.